The 24 T cell receptor beta chains presented below share a single source sample, sequenced in a study of human T cells and chemical hapten exposure. TCRdb reprocessed the RACE reads with MiXCR, giving one entry per CDR3 protein. Among under 60,000 distinct CDR3 sequences, roughly a tenth were seen once, and the ten largest hold 9.6%. Time point given: pre-sensitization, week 0. Treatment described: therapeutic diphenylcyclopropenone sensitization with weekly scalp DPC. The template was total RNA from unfractionated whole blood. The sample consisted of whole blood, taken in connection with sensitization to the hapten diphenylcyclopropenone (DPC). The receptors here all came from a woman aged 25 to 45 with alopecia areata. Some clones in this sample may be carry-over from other donors' samples.

This clonotype was found many times. The chain has TRBV28 and TRBJ1-4, with D tentatively TRBD1 (5 bases). This CDR3 spans 14 amino acids. The ends were cut back, 3 bases at V and 5 bases at J, with 10 bases in the middle. Germline loops: CDR1 MDHEN, CDR2 SYDVKM. Here the CDR3 DNA reads TGTGCCAGCAGTTTGGGGCAGGACAATGAAAAACTGTTTTTT. Amino acid sequence: CASSLGQDNEKLFF.

The J gene is TRBJ1-2, the V gene TRBV24-1; the D is unclear. The CDR3 contains 13 residues. Trimming stripped 7 bases from V and 2 bases from J, with 10 bases between. Germline CDR1 and CDR2: KGHDR and SFDVKD. In DNA, the CDR3 is TGTGCCACCAGCGACGACGGGAACTATGGCTACACCTTC. Protein product: CATSDDGNYGYTF.

This clonotype was seen ten or more times. The chain links TRBV20-1 to TRBJ1-5, with D maybe TRBD1 (5 bases). CDR3 length: 14 residues. Germline V lookup: CDR1 DFQATT, CDR2 SNEGSKA (reference sequence). CDR3 in amino acids: CSPRGAGGNQPQHF. CDR3 sequence (DNA): TGCAGCCCAAGGGGTGCTGGGGGGAATCAGCCCCAGCATTTT.

This clonotype has ten or more counts. This rearrangement joins TRBV12-3 or TRBV12-4 to TRBJ1-5; 8 nucleotides align to TRBD1. J was trimmed by 4 bases and V by 5 bases; bases with no gene match: 4. CDR3 length: 14 amino acids. CDR3 amino acids: CASSPQGENQPQHF. In nucleotides, the CDR3 is TGTGCCAGCAGTCCACAGGGGGAGAATCAGCCCCAGCATTTT.

This clonotype was seen a few times. The CDR3 DNA follows: TGTGCCAGCAGTTGGACCCGGGGGACCTCCTACAATGAGCAGTTCTTC. Protein: CASSWTRGTSYNEQFF. The chain has TRBV12-3 or TRBV12-4 and TRBJ2-1, with D tentatively TRBD2 (6 bases). CDR3 length: 16 amino acids. The V gene lost 4 bases and the J gene lost 0 bases, with 13 bases spanning the gap.

V usage is TRBV27 and J usage is TRBJ2-4, with 8 bases fitting TRBD1. There are 16 residues in the CDR3. CDR1 is MNHEY and CDR2 is SMNVEV in the germline V gene (reference sequence). V was pared by 5 bases and J by 6 bases, with 12 bases of the junction left unmatched. CDR3: CASSLYGQGVGNIQYF. CDR3 nucleotide sequence: TGTGCCAGCAGTCTATACGGACAGGGCGTAGGAAACATTCAGTACTTC.

The gene calls are TRBV7-2 and TRBJ1-1, with D unresolved. The CDR3 consists of 15 residues. CDR1 is SGHTA and CDR2 is FQGNSA in the germline V gene. Trimming took off 1 base at V and 1 base at J, with 10 bases between the two ends. The chain's CDR3 is CASSLGGSRNTEAFF. The CDR3 DNA is TGTGCCAGCAGCTTAGGCGGTTCGCGGAACACTGAAGCTTTCTTT.

The chain recombines TRBV20-1 with TRBJ1-1; D is possibly TRBD1 (5 bases). This CDR3 region has 10 residues. V was cut by 4 bases and J by 10 bases, with 10 bases left in between. Germline V gene sequence: CDR1 DFQATT, CDR2 SNEGSKA (reference sequence). This CDR3 reads CSATPGGAFF. In nucleotides, the CDR3 is TGCAGTGCTACCCCCGGGGGAGCTTTCTTT.

This clonotype was seen a handful of times. This chain uses TRBV7-2 with TRBJ2-2; D is uncertain. CDR1 is SGHTA and CDR2 is FQGNSA in the germline V gene. This CDR3 comprises 15 residues. Between the trimmed V and J ends, which lost 5 bases and 0 bases, there was a span of 10 bases. In DNA, the CDR3 is TGTGCCAGCAGCCCCGGTGGGGCGAACACCGGGGAGCTGTTTTTT. Protein: CASSPGGANTGELFF. The full variable domain, rest sourced from reference TRBV7-2 and TRBJ2-2, is GAGVSQSPSNKVTEKGKDVELRCDPISGHTALYWYRQSLGQGLEFLIYFQGNSAPDKSGLPSDRFSAERTGGSVSTLTIQRTQQEDSAVYLCASSPGGANTGELFFGEGSRLTVL.

A few counts support this clonotype. One end of the junction is discordant with germline, which a read error may explain. V is TRBV7-7 and J is TRBJ1-5; 7 bases line up with TRBD1. Germline assignment: CDR1 SSHAT and CDR2 FNYEAQ (reference sequence). This CDR3 spans 13 amino acids. The CDR3 bases are TGTGCTAGCAGCTTAGACAGGGATGAGCCCCAGCATTTT. It specifies CASSLDRDEPQHF.

In the case of this clonotype: This may come from a read error, since a much larger clone is one base off. This chain joins TRBV4-2 and TRBJ2-7, with D possibly TRBD2 on 6 matching bases. Trimming took 0 bases from V and 1 from J, leaving 10 bases between them. This CDR3 is 15 amino acids long. Germline V gene data show CDR1 as LGHNA and CDR2 as YNFKEQ. This CDR3 reads CASSQDETRSYEQYF. CDR3 DNA sequence: TGTGCCAGCAGCCAAGATGAGACTAGGTCCTACGAGCAGTACTTC.

This rearrangement joins TRBV30 to TRBJ2-3; 11 bases match TRBD1. Germline CDR1 reads GTSNPN; CDR2 reads SVGIG (reference sequence). This CDR3 comprises 15 residues. V lost 1 base to trimming and J lost 6 bases; unmatched junction nucleotides: 6. The DNA for the CDR3 is TGTGCCTGGAGTGAGGGACAGGGGGGCATGGATACGCAGTATTTT. Protein: CAWSEGQGGMDTQYF.

This clonotype was found many times. The chain joins TRBV20-1 to TRBJ2-7; D not resolved. The germline V gene encodes CDR1 DFQATT and CDR2 SNEGSKA (reference sequence). CDR3 length: 12 amino acids. The ends were cut back, 2 bases at V and 4 bases at J, with 9 bases in the middle. The DNA of the CDR3 is TGCAGTGCTAGAACCGGTTTATACGAGCAGTACTTC. Translation: CSARTGLYEQYF.

This clonotype was seen many times. The rearrangement links TRBV6-5 to TRBJ1-3; D may be TRBD1 (5 bases). Trimming took 8 bases from V and 0 from J, leaving 11 bases between them. CDR3 length: 14 amino acids. The germline V gene has CDR1 MNHEY and CDR2 SVGAGI. CDR3 nucleotides: TGTGCCAGCGGGTCAGGGAACTCTGGAAACACCATATATTTT. The encoded protein is CASGSGNSGNTIYF.

The chain combines TRBV12-3 or TRBV12-4 with TRBJ1-2; D not certain. There are 11 residues in the CDR3. Deletions cut 8 bases from V and 8 bases from J, with 12 bases between. CDR3 in amino acids: CASAEGRGYTF. DNA of the CDR3: TGTGCCAGCGCGGAAGGTCGGGGCTACACCTTC.

This clonotype was seen many times. V and J are TRBV6-6 and TRBJ2-3; D remains ambiguous. CDR3 length: 15 residues. Trimming pared 1 base from V and 5 bases from J, leaving 13 bases between. CDR1 and CDR2 from the germline V gene are MNHNY and SVGAGI (reference sequence). The CDR3 sequence is CASSYFDSRGDTQYF. CDR3 sequence (DNA): TGTGCCAGCAGTTACTTCGACTCCCGAGGAGATACGCAGTATTTT.

This clonotype was counted between two and nine times. The genes are TRBV12-3 or TRBV12-4 and TRBJ1-5; TRBD1 is a possible D gene (5 bases). Trimming left V 5 bases short and J 8 bases short, with 10 bases between. CDR3 length: 12 amino acids. This chain's CDR3 is CASSPPGEPQHF. The CDR3 DNA sequence: TGTGCCAGCAGTCCCCCGGGGGAGCCCCAGCATTTT.

The chain is built from TRBV19 and TRBJ2-1, with D unresolved. With 2 bases removed from V and 4 bases from J, the gap between germline ends came to 0 bases. The germline CDR1 and CDR2 sequences are LNHDA and SQIVND (reference sequence). This CDR3 is 11 amino acids long. CDR3 coding DNA: TGTGCCAGTAGTATATACAATGAGCAGTTCTTC. This translates into CASSIYNEQFF.

The J gene is TRBJ2-7, the V gene TRBV12-3 or TRBV12-4, with 9 bases identical to TRBD1. J gave up 2 bases and V 5 bases, and 7 bases lay outside the gene matches. This CDR3 has 15 residues. The CDR3 is CASSRTGTGPYEQYF. For the CDR3, the DNA is TGTGCCAGCAGTCGAACCGGGACAGGGCCCTACGAGCAGTACTTC.

A few counts support this clonotype. The chain is built from TRBV5-1 and TRBJ2-7, with TRBD1 matching 7 bases. J lost 3 bases, V lost 3 bases, and 3 bases had no gene match. The germline V gene encodes CDR1 SGHRS and CDR2 YFSETQ. This CDR3 is built from 13 residues. For the CDR3, the DNA is TGCGCCAGCAGCTGGGGGACAGACTACGAGCAGTACTTC. It yields the protein CASSWGTDYEQYF.

This clonotype showed up many times. The rearrangement uses TRBV3-1 and TRBJ2-1, with unresolved D. V was pared by 1 base and J by 9 bases, with 13 bases between. The length of the CDR3 is 14 residues. CDR1 is LGHDT, CDR2 YNNKEL, per germline (reference sequence). The CDR3, as DNA: TGTGCCAGCAGCCAAGTGAATTCAAAGAGTGAGCAGTTCTTC. Translating it yields CASSQVNSKSEQFF.

This clonotype showed up many times. The chain combines TRBV28 with TRBJ1-5; D gene uncertain. V was pared by 2 bases and J by 7 bases, with 12 bases between. Per germline, CDR1 MDHEN and CDR2 SYDVKM. This CDR3 is 14 amino acids long. CDR3 residues: CASSLQTGGQPQHF. DNA of the CDR3: TGTGCCAGCAGTTTACAAACGGGTGGCCAGCCCCAGCATTTT.

The chain has TRBV18 and TRBJ2-7; 7 bases agree with TRBD1. The germline V gene has CDR1 KGHSH and CDR2 LQKENI. The CDR3 has 13 amino acids. V was clipped by 3 bases and J by 3 bases; unmatched bases: 2. CDR3 sequence (DNA): TGTGCCAGCTCACCGGGACAGAACTACGAGCAGTACTTC. Amino acids: CASSPGQNYEQYF. The whole variable domain, filled in from reference TRBV18 and TRBJ2-7, reads NAGVMQNPRHLVRRRGQEARLRCSPMKGHSHVYWYRQLPEEGLKFMVYLQKENIIDESGMPKERFSAEFPKEGPSILRIQQVVRGDSAAYFCASSPGQNYEQYFGPGTRLTVT.

The chain uses TRBV3-1 and TRBJ1-2; D gene unclear. Trimming stripped 2 bases from V and 4 bases from J, with 14 bases between. From germline, CDR1 is LGHDT and CDR2 YNNKEL (reference sequence). CDR3 length equals 15 residues. CDR3 coding DNA: TGTGCCAGCAGCCAAACCTGGGCCCTCCCCTATGGCTACACCTTC. Its translation is CASSQTWALPYGYTF.